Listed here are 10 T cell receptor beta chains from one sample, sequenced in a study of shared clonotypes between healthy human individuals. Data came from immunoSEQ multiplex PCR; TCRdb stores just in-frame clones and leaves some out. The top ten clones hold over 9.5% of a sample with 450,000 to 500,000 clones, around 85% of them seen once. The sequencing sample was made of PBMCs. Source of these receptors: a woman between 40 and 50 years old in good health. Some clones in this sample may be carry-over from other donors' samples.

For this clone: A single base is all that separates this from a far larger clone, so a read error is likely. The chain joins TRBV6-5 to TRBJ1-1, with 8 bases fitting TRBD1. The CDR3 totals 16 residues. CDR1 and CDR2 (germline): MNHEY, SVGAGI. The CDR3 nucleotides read TGTGCCAGCAGTTACGTCCCTGACAGGGGCGGCACTGAATCTTTCTTT. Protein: CASSYVPDRGGTESFF.

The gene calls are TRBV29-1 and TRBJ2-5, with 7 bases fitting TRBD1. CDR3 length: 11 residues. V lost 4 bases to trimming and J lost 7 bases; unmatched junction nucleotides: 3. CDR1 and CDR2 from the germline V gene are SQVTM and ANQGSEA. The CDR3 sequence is CSVGQGGTQYF. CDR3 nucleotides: TGCAGCGTTGGACAGGGTGGGACCCAGTACTTC. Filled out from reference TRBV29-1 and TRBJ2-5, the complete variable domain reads SAVISQKPSRDICQRGTSLTIQCQVDSQVTMMFWYRQQPGQSLTLIATANQGSEATYESGFVIDKFPISRPNLTFSTLTVSNMSPEDSSIYLCSVGQGGTQYFGPGTRLLVL.

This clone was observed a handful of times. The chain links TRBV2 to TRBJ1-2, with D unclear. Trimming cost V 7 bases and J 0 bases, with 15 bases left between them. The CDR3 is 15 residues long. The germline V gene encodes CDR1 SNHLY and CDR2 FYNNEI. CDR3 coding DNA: TGTGCCAGCAATCTCCCCCCCCCTGCTAACTATGGCTACACCTTC. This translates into CASNLPPPANYGYTF.

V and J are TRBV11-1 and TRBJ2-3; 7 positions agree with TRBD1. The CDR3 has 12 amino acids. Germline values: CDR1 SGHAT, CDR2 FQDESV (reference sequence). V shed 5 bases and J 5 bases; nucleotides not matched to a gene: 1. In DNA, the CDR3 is TGTGCCAGCAGCAGGGACAGAGATACGCAGTATTTT. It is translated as CASSRDRDTQYF. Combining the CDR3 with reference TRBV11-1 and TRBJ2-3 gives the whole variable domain EAEVAQSPRYKITEKSQAVAFWCDPISGHATLYWYRQILGQGPELLVQFQDESVVDDSQLPKDRFSAERLKGVDSTLKIQPAELGDSAMYLCASSRDRDTQYFGPGTRLTVL.

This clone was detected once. The CDR3 loop reads CASSFADRDGYTF. For the CDR3, the DNA is TGTGCCAGCAGTTTTGCGGACAGGGACGGCTACACCTTC. This chain links TRBV28 with TRBJ1-2; 8 bases agree with TRBD1. This CDR3 has 13 residues. V was clipped by 3 bases and J by 8 bases; unmatched bases: 5. Germline V gene sequence: CDR1 MDHEN, CDR2 SYDVKM.

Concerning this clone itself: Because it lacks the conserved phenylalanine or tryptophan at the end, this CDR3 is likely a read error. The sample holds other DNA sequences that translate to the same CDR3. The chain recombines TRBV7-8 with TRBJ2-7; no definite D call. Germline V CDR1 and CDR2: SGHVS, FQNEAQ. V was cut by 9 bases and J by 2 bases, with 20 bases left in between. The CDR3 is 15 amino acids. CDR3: CASSFLRYSPYEQYL. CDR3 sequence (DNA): TGTGCCAGTAGTTTCCTCCGCTACTCACCCTACGAGCAGTACCTC.

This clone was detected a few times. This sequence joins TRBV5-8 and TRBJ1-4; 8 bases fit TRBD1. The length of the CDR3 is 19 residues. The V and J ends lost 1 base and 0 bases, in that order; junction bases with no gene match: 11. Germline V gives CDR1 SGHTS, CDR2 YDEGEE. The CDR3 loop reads CASSLKGTGGVATNEKLFF. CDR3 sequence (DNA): TGTGCCAGCAGCTTGAAGGGGACAGGCGGCGTCGCAACTAATGAAAAACTGTTTTTT.

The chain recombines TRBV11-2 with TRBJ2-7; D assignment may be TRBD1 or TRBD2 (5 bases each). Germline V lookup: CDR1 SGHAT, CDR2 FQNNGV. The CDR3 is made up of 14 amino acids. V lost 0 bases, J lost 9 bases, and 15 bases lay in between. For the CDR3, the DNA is TGTGCCAGCAGCTTAGAGACGGGGCTGCCTGGGCAGTACTTC. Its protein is CASSLETGLPGQYF.

DNA of the CDR3: TGTGCCAGCAGCCCGGACAGGAGAAATGGGGCTTTCTTT. Its protein is CASSPDRRNGAFF. This rearrangement joins TRBV7-3 to TRBJ1-1; TRBD1 matches 7 bases. CDR1 and CDR2 from the germline V gene are SGHTA and FQGTGA. The CDR3 loop spans 13 amino acids. Trimming removed 5 bases from V and 11 bases from J; junction bases left unmatched: 11. Complete variable domain (other parts from reference TRBV7-3 and TRBJ1-1): GAGVSQTPSNKVTEKGKYVELRCDPISGHTALYWYRQSLGQGPEFLIYFQGTGAADDSGLPNDRFFAVRPEGSVSTLKIQRTERGDSAVYLCASSPDRRNGAFFGQGTRLTVV.

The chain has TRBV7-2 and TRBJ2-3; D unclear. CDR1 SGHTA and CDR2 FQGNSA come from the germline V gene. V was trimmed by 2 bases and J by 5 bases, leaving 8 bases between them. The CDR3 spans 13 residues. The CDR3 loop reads CASSLPLKDTQYF. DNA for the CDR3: TGTGCCAGCAGCTTACCCCTTAAAGATACGCAGTATTTT.